Each of the 19 T cell receptor beta chains below was sequenced from the same sample in a study of PD-L1 blockade in urothelial cancer. The time point here: pretreatment peripheral blood. Generated by immunoSEQ multiplex PCR, the TCRdb table keeps only in-frame clones and is missing some. The table records tens of thousands of clones, roughly 89% of them present only once. Sequenced here: PBMCs, sampled around atezolizumab (anti-PD-L1) treatment. The receptor source for this set is a man between 60 and 70 years old with urothelial cancer.

The chain uses TRBV5-6 and TRBJ2-7; 7 nucleotides align to TRBD1. Germline-derived CDR1 and CDR2 are SGHDT and YYEEEE. The CDR3 extends over 14 amino acids. J was trimmed by 2 bases and V by 6 bases; bases with no gene match: 8. DNA of the CDR3: TGTGCCAGCACACGACAGGGTGGACCCTACGAGCAGTACTTC. Translating it yields CASTRQGGPYEQYF. The whole variable domain, filled in from reference TRBV5-6 and TRBJ2-7, reads DAGVTQSPTHLIKTRGQQVTLRCSPKSGHDTVSWYQQALGQGPQFIFQYYEEEERQRGNFPDRFSGHQFPNYSSELNVNALLLGDSALYLCASTRQGGPYEQYFGPGTRLTVT.

This chain joins TRBV6-5 and TRBJ1-1, with unresolved D. Trimming left V 2 bases short and J 5 bases short, with 6 bases between. CDR3 length: 12 amino acids. Germline V CDR1 and CDR2: MNHEY, SVGAGI. This CDR3 is CASSYGGTEAFF. CDR3 in DNA: TGTGCCAGCAGTTACGGAGGGACTGAAGCTTTCTTT.

This clone has just one count. The V and J genes are TRBV4-1 and TRBJ2-5, with 8 bases fitting TRBD2. With V trimmed by 0 bases and J by 1 base, 10 bases remained unmatched. Germline V lookup: CDR1 MGHRA, CDR2 YSYEKL. The CDR3 has 18 amino acids. CDR3 DNA sequence: TGCGCCAGCAGCCAAGACCGGGCTAGCGGGCACTCCCAAGAGACCCAGTACTTC. This sequence encodes CASSQDRASGHSQETQYF.

This clone was detected only once. V is TRBV7-2 and J is TRBJ1-1; D uncertain. Germline V gene data show CDR1 as SGHTA and CDR2 as FQGNSA. The CDR3 runs 13 residues. Trimming removed 3 bases at V and 2 bases at J, with 7 bases between. The CDR3, as DNA: TGTGCCAGCAGCTTCAGTAGCAACACTGAAGCTTTCTTT. Residues: CASSFSSNTEAFF.

V usage is TRBV11-3 and J usage is TRBJ2-1; 8 nucleotides agree with TRBD2. The V gene's germline CDR1 is SGHNT and CDR2 YENEEA. This CDR3 contains 13 residues. J was trimmed by 8 bases and V by 5 bases; bases with no gene match: 5. Here the CDR3 reads CASSPGGRDEQFF. In nucleotides, the CDR3 is TGTGCCAGCAGCCCGGGGGGGCGGGATGAGCAGTTCTTC. The variable domain in full, with the rest retrieved from reference TRBV11-3 and TRBJ2-1, is EAGVVQSPRYKIIEKKQPVAFWCNPISGHNTLYWYLQNLGQGPELLIRYENEEAVDDSQLPKDRFSAERLKGVDSTLKIQPAELGDSAVYLCASSPGGRDEQFFGPGTRLTVL.

The chain links TRBV29-1 to TRBJ2-5, with D maybe TRBD2 (5 bases). The germline gives CDR1 SQVTM, CDR2 ANQGSEA. The CDR3 sequence is 14 residues long. Trimming shortened V by 0 bases and J by 4 bases, and 12 bases separated the two germline ends. CDR3 sequence reads: CSVEDYEEAETQYF. In DNA, the CDR3 is TGCAGCGTTGAAGACTATGAGGAGGCAGAGACCCAGTACTTC.

The rearrangement links TRBV11-2 to TRBJ2-3; 9 nucleotides align to TRBD2. Germline V lookup: CDR1 SGHAT, CDR2 FQNNGV. CDR3 size: 16 residues. V lost 1 base and J lost 3; bases outside the gene matches: 5. The CDR3 sequence: CASSLGAGGVTDTQYF. The DNA of the CDR3 is TGTGCCAGCAGCTTAGGGGCGGGGGGGGTAACAGATACGCAGTATTTT.

This sequence joins TRBV27 and TRBJ2-3; 7 bases are shared with TRBD2. Trimming took 7 bases from V and 2 from J; bases not matched to a gene: 9. The CDR3 totals 15 residues. Germline CDR1 is MNHEY and CDR2 is SMNVEV (reference sequence). The CDR3 DNA reads TGTGCCAGCAAACTATACGGGACTACCACAGATACGCAGTATTTT. Translated, it gives CASKLYGTTTDTQYF.

The genes are TRBV5-1 and TRBJ2-1; D unresolved. V was clipped by 2 bases and J by 0 bases, with 9 bases between them. This CDR3 is built from 15 residues. Germline assignment: CDR1 SGHRS and CDR2 YFSETQ. The CDR3 coding sequence is TGCGCCAGCAGCTTCCAGGTTAGCTCCTACAATGAGCAGTTCTTC. Its protein is CASSFQVSSYNEQFF.

The chain combines TRBV9 with TRBJ2-7; possibly TRBD1 for D (5 bases). The CDR3 totals 15 residues. The germline V gene encodes CDR1 SGDLS and CDR2 YYNGEE. Between the trimmed V and J ends, which lost 2 bases and 0 bases, there was a span of 12 bases. CDR3 DNA sequence: TGTGCCAGCAGCGTTAAGGACAAGAGCTCCTACGAGCAGTACTTC. Its protein product is CASSVKDKSSYEQYF.

V is TRBV28 and J is TRBJ1-5; TRBD1 is a possible D gene (5 bases). CDR1 is MDHEN and CDR2 is SYDVKM in the germline V gene. The CDR3 spans 14 residues. Trimming cost V 3 bases and J 7 bases, with 13 bases left between them. For the CDR3, the DNA is TGTGCCAGCAGTTTTGGGGGACTTGAACAGCCCCAGCATTTT. This gives the protein CASSFGGLEQPQHF.

Only a few counts were recorded for this clone. The chain combines TRBV4-3 with TRBJ1-1; 7 bases agree with TRBD1. V lost 1 base, J lost 1 base, and 3 bases stayed unmatched. Germline lookup yields CDR1 LGHNA and CDR2 YSLEER. This CDR3 is 15 amino acids long. CDR3 DNA sequence: TGCGCCAGCAGCCAAGGAAGGGGGCGGAACACTGAAGCTTTCTTT. Residues: CASSQGRGRNTEAFF.

In nucleotides, the CDR3 is TGTGCCAGCAGCTTGGGGCTAGCGGCCTCCTCCTACGAGCAGTACTTC. Amino acids: CASSLGLAASSYEQYF. The chain recombines TRBV7-9 with TRBJ2-7; 7 nucleotides line up with TRBD2. CDR1 and CDR2 from the germline V gene are SEHNR and FQNEAQ (reference sequence). There are 16 residues in the CDR3. Unmatched junction bases numbered 8, after V lost 3 bases and J lost 0 bases.

The chain carries TRBV5-6 and TRBJ1-1; D might be TRBD1 (5 bases). Germline values: CDR1 SGHDT, CDR2 YYEEEE. The CDR3 loop spans 16 amino acids. Deletions cut 2 bases from V and 0 bases from J, with 14 bases between. The CDR3 DNA is TGTGCCAGCAGCTTAAGAAGGGGAGGAGTGAACACTGAAGCTTTCTTT. Translated, it gives CASSLRRGGVNTEAFF. Drawing the rest from reference TRBV5-6 and TRBJ1-1, the complete variable domain is DAGVTQSPTHLIKTRGQQVTLRCSPKSGHDTVSWYQQALGQGPQFIFQYYEEEERQRGNFPDRFSGHQFPNYSSELNVNALLLGDSALYLCASSLRRGGVNTEAFFGQGTRLTVV.

The gene calls are TRBV6-1 and TRBJ2-7, with TRBD1 matching over 8 bases. Per germline, CDR1 MNHNS and CDR2 SASEGT. The CDR3 runs 13 residues. With V trimmed by 6 bases and J by 4 bases, 5 bases remained unmatched. The CDR3 reads CASSRQGLYEQYF. CDR3 DNA: TGTGCCAGCAGCCGACAGGGGTTATACGAGCAGTACTTC.

V gene TRBV14 combines with J gene TRBJ1-6; perhaps TRBD1 as D (5 bases). Germline values: CDR1 SGHDN, CDR2 FVKESK. This CDR3 region has 17 residues. Trimming left V 0 bases short and J 0 bases short, with 9 bases between. As DNA, the CDR3 is TGTGCCAGCAGCCAAGAGGGGGGGGGCTCCTATAATTCACCCCTCCACTTT. Residues: CASSQEGGGSYNSPLHF.

J is TRBJ2-1 and V is TRBV10-3, with TRBD2 matching over 7 bases. Germline V gene data show CDR1 as ENHRY and CDR2 as SYGVKD. The CDR3 sequence is 16 residues long. V trimming: 7 bases; J trimming: 4 bases; junction bases outside the gene matches: 13. Here the CDR3 reads CAIKGSGAVLYNEQFF. The CDR3, as DNA: TGTGCCATCAAGGGGAGCGGGGCAGTCCTTTACAATGAGCAGTTCTTC.

This clone was counted only a few times. The rearrangement joins TRBV11-2 to TRBJ2-7; possibly TRBD1 for D (5 bases). V was clipped by 7 bases and J by 3 bases, with 13 bases between them. Germline loops: CDR1 SGHAT, CDR2 FQNNGV. This CDR3 has 13 residues. The CDR3, as DNA: TGTGCCAGCATCGGACCCAGGGACTACGAGCAGTACTTC. It specifies CASIGPRDYEQYF.

The chain recombines TRBV6-5 with TRBJ1-5, with 7 bases matching TRBD1. The CDR3 totals 15 residues. Germline loops: CDR1 MNHEY, CDR2 SVGAGI. V lost 0 bases to trimming and J lost 6 bases; unmatched junction nucleotides: 5. CDR3 nucleotides: TGTGCCAGCAGTTACTCGTTCCAGGGGGTTCAGCCCCAGCATTTT. Its protein is CASSYSFQGVQPQHF.